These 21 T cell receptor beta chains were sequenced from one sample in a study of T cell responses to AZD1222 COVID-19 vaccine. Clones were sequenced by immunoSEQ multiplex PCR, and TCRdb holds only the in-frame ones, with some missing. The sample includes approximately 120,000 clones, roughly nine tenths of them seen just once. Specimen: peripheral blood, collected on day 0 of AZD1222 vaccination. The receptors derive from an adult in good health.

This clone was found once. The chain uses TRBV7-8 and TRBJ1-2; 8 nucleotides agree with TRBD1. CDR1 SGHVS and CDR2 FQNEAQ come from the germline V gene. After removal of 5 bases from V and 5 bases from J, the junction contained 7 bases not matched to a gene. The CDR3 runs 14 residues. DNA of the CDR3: TGTGCCAGCAGCCAGACAGGGGTTCGGTATGGCTACACCTTC. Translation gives CASSQTGVRYGYTF.

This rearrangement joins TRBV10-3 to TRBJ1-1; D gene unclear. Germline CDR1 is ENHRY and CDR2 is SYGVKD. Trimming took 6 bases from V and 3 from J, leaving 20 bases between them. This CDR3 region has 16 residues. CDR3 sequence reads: CAIRPGEGVRYTEAFF. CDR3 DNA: TGTGCCATCAGGCCCGGGGAGGGCGTACGGTACACTGAAGCTTTCTTT.

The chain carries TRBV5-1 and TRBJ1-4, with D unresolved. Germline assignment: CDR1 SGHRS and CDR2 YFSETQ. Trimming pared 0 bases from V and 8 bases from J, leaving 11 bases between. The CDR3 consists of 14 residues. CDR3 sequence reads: CASSLAPRQEKLFF. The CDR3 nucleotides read TGCGCCAGCAGCTTGGCCCCCAGGCAGGAAAAACTGTTTTTT.

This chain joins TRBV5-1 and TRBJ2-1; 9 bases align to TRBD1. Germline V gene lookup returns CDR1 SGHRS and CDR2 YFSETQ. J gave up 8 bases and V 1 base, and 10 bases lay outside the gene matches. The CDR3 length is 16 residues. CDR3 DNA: TGCGCCAGCAGCTTGTCGGGACAGGGTAGAATCGATGAGCAGTTCTTC. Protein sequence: CASSLSGQGRIDEQFF. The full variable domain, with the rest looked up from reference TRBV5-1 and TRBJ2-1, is KAGVTQTPRYLIKTRGQQVTLSCSPISGHRSVSWYQQTPGQGLQFLFEYFSETQRNKGNFPGRFSGRQFSNSRSEMNVSTLELGDSALYLCASSLSGQGRIDEQFFGPGTRLTVL.

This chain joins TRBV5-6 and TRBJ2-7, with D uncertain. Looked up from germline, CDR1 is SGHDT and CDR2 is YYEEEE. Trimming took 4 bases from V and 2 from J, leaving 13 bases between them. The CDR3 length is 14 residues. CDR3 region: CASSVYSRPYEQYF. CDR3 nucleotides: TGTGCCAGCAGCGTCTACAGTCGACCCTACGAGCAGTACTTC.

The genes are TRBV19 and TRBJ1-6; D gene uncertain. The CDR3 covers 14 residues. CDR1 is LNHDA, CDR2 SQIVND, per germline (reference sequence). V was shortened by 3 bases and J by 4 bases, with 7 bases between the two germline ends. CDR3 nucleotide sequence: TGTGCCAGTAGTATCGTGGGTTATAATTCACCCCTCCACTTT. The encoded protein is CASSIVGYNSPLHF.

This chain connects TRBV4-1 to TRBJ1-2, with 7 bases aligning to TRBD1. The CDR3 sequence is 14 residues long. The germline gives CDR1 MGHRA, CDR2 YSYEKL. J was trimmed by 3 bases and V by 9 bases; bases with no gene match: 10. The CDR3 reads CASHQTGLYYGYTF. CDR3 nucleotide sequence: TGCGCCAGTCATCAGACAGGGTTGTACTATGGCTACACCTTC.

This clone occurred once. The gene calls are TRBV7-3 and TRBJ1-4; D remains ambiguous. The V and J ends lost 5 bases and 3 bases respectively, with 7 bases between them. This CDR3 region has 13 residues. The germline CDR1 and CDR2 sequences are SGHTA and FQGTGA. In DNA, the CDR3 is TGTGCCAGCAGCAAAGGGTCTAATGAAAAACTGTTTTTT. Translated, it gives CASSKGSNEKLFF.

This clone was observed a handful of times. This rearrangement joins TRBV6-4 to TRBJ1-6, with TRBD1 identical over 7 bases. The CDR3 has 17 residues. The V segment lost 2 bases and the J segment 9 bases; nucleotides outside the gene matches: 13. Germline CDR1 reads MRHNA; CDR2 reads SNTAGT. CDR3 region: CASSDREGARIGSPLHF. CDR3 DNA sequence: TGTGCCAGCAGTGACAGGGAGGGGGCGCGTATCGGTTCACCCCTCCACTTT.

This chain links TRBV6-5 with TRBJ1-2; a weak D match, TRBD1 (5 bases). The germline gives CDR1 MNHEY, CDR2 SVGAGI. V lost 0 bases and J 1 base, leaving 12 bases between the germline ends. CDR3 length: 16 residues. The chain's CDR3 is CASSYSRQWGNYGYTF. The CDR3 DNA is TGTGCCAGCAGTTACTCCCGACAGTGGGGTAACTATGGCTACACCTTC.

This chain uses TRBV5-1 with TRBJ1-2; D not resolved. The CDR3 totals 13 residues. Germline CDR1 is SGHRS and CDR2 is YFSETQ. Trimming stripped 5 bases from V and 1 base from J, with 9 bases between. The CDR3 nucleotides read TGCGCCAGCAGAATAACCATTAACTATGGCTACACCTTC. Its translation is CASRITINYGYTF.

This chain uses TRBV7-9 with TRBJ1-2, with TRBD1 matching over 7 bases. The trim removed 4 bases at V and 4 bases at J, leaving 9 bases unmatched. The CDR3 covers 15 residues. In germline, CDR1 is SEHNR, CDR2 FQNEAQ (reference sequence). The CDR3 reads CASSSATGVPYGYTF. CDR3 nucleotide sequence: TGTGCCAGCAGCTCAGCAACAGGGGTCCCCTATGGCTACACCTTC. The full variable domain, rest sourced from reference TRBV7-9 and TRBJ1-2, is DTGVSQNPRHKITKRGQNVTFRCDPISEHNRLYWYRQTLGQGPEFLTYFQNEAQLEKSRLLSDRFSAERPKGSFSTLEIQRTEQGDSAMYLCASSSATGVPYGYTFGSGTRLTVV.

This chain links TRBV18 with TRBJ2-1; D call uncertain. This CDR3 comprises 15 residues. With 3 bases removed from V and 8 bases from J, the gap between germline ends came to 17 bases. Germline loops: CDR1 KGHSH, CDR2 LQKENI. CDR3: CASSPTLLGWHEQFF. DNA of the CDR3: TGTGCCAGCTCACCCACCCTTCTAGGATGGCATGAGCAGTTCTTC. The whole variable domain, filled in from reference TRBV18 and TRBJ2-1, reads NAGVMQNPRHLVRRRGQEARLRCSPMKGHSHVYWYRQLPEEGLKFMVYLQKENIIDESGMPKERFSAEFPKEGPSILRIQQVVRGDSAAYFCASSPTLLGWHEQFFGPGTRLTVL.

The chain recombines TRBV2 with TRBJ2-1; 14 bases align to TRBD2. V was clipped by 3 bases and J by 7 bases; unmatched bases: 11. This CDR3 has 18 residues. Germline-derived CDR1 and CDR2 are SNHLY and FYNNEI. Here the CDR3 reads CASSEIGTSGSISNEQFF. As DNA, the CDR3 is TGTGCCAGCAGTGAGATTGGGACTAGCGGGAGTATCTCTAATGAGCAGTTCTTC. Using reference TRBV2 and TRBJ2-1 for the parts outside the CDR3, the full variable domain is EPEVTQTPSHQVTQMGQEVILRCVPISNHLYFYWYRQILGQKVEFLVSFYNNEISEKSEIFDDQFSVERPDGSNFTLKIRSTKLEDSAMYFCASSEIGTSGSISNEQFFGPGTRLTVL.

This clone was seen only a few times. The CDR3 loop reads CASSQTGPAKNIQYF. The CDR3 DNA reads as TGTGCCAGCAGCCAAACCGGCCCAGCCAAAAACATTCAGTACTTC. V gene TRBV3-1 (or the pseudogene TRBV3-2) combines with J gene TRBJ2-4, with D unresolved. The V end was cut by 2 bases, the J end by 0 bases, with 8 bases between. Germline V gene data show CDR1 as LGHDT and CDR2 as YNNKEL (reference sequence). The CDR3 extends over 15 amino acids.

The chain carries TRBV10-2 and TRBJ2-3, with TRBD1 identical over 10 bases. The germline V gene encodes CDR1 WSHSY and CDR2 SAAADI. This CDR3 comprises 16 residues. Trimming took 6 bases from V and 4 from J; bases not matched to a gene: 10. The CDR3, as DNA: TGCGCCAGCAGGATAACCGGGACAGGGGTCGCAGATACGCAGTATTTT. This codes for CASRITGTGVADTQYF.

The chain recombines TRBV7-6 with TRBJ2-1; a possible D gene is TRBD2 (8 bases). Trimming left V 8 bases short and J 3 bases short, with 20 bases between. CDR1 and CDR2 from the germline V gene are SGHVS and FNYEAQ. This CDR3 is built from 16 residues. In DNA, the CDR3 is TGTGCCAGCCTCAAGGGGGCGGGAGGAATCTACAATGAGCAGTTCTTC. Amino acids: CASLKGAGGIYNEQFF. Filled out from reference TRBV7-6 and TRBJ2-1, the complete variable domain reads GAGVSQSPRYKVTKRGQDVALRCDPISGHVSLYWYRQALGQGPEFLTYFNYEAQQDKSGLPNDRFSAERPEGSISTLTIQRTEQRDSAMYRCASLKGAGGIYNEQFFGPGTRLTVL.

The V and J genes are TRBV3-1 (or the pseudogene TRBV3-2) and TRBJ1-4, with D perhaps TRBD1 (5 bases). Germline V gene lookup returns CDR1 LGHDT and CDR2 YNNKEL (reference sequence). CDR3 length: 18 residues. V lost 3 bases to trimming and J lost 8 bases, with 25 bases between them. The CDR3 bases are TGTGCCAGCAGCCATCGTAGAGGGAGGGGCCTGACTGGGGAAAAACTGTTTTTT. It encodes CASSHRRGRGLTGEKLFF.

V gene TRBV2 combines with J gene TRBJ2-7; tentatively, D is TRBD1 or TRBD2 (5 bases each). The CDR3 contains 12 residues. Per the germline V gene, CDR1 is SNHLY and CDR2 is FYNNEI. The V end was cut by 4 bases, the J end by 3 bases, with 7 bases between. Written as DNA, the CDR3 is TGTGCCAGCAGTGTTGGGGGCTACGAGCAGTACTTC. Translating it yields CASSVGGYEQYF.

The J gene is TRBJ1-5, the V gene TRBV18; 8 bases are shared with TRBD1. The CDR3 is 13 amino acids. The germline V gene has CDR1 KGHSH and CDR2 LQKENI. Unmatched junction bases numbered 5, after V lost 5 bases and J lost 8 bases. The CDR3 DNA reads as TGTGCCAGCTCAGTGGACAGGGCTGAGCCCCAGCATTTT. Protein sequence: CASSVDRAEPQHF. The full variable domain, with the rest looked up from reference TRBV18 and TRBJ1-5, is NAGVMQNPRHLVRRRGQEARLRCSPMKGHSHVYWYRQLPEEGLKFMVYLQKENIIDESGMPKERFSAEFPKEGPSILRIQQVVRGDSAAYFCASSVDRAEPQHFGDGTRLSIL.

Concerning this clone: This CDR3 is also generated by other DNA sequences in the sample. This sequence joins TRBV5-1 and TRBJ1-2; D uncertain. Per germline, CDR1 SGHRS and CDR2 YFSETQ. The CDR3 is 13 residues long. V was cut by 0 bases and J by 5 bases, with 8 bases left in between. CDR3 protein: CASSLAVNYGYTF. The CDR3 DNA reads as TGCGCCAGCAGCTTGGCAGTTAATTATGGCTACACCTTC.